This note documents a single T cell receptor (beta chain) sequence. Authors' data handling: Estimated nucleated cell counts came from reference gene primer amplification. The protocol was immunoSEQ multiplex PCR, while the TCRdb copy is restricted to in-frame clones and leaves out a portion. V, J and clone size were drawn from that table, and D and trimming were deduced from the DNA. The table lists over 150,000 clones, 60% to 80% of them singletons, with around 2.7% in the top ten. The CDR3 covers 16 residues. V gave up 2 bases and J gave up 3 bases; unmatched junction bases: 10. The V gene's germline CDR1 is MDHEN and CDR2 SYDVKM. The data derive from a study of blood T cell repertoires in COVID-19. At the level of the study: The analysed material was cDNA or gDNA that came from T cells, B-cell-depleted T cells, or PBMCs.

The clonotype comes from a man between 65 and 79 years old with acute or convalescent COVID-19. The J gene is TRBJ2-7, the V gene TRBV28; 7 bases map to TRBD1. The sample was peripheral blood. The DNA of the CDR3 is TGTGCCAGCAGTTTAAATGGGGACAGCCCTGGCTACGAGCAGTACTTC. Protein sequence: CASSLNGDSPGYEQYF.